This TCR beta chain was retrieved from a study of siplizumab effects on memory and regulatory T cells. Assays covered some 94,000 TCR templates per sample. The repertoire was sequenced with immunoSEQ multiplex PCR; TCRdb's copy has only in-frame clones and lacks some. The sample yields more than 85,000 clones, about 92% seen once. As to this clone: Its antigen is not known.

The CDR3 extends over 15 amino acids. Per the germline V gene, CDR1 is MNHEY and CDR2 is SMNVEV (reference sequence). Trimming took off 0 bases at V and 1 base at J, with 4 bases between the two ends. Study observations and caveats: Versus 25% to 30% in controls, the mappable alloreactive CD4+ clones averaged about 63% Treg-derived with siplizumab. Confirmation was lacking for the suppressive function of proliferating Tregs derived from siplizumab cultures.

The genes are TRBV27 and TRBJ2-6; no clear D. The TCR was taken from a human donor in good health. Material for sequencing was Tregs sorted from blood. CDR3 amino acids: CASSLSISGANVLTF. CDR3 DNA sequence: TGTGCCAGCAGTTTATCTATTTCTGGGGCCAACGTCCTGACTTTC.